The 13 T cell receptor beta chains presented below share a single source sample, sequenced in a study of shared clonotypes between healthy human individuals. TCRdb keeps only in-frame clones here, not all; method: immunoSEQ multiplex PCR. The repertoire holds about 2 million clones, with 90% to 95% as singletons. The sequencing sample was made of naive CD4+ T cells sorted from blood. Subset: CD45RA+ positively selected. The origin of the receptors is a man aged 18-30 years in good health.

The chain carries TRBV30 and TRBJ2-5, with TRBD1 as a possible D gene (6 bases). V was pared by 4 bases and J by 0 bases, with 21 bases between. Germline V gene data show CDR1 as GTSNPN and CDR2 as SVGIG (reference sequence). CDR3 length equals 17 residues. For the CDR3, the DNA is TGTGCCTGGAAATCTTGGGGGCCGAAAACCTACCAAGAGACCCAGTACTTC. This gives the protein CAWKSWGPKTYQETQYF.

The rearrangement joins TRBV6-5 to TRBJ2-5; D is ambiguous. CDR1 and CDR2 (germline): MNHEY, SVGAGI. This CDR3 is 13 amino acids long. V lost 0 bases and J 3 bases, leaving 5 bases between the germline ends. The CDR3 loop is CASSYSGKETQYF. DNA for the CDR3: TGTGCCAGCAGTTACTCTGGGAAAGAGACCCAGTACTTC.

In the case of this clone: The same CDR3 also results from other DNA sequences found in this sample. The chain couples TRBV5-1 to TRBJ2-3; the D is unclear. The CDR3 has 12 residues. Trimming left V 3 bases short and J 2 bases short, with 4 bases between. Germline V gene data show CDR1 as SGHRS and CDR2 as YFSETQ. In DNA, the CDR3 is TGCGCCAGCAGCTCGACCACAGATACGCAGTATTTT. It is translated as CASSSTTDTQYF. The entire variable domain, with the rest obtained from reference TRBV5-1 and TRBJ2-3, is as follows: KAGVTQTPRYLIKTRGQQVTLSCSPISGHRSVSWYQQTPGQGLQFLFEYFSETQRNKGNFPGRFSGRQFSNSRSEMNVSTLELGDSALYLCASSSTTDTQYFGPGTRLTVL.

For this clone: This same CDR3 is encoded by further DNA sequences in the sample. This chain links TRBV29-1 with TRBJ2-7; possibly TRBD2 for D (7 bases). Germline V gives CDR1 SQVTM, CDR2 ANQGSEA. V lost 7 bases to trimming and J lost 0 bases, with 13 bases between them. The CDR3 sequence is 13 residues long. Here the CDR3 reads CSGGGRLSYEQYF. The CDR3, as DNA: TGCAGCGGGGGGGGCCGACTCTCCTACGAGCAGTACTTC.

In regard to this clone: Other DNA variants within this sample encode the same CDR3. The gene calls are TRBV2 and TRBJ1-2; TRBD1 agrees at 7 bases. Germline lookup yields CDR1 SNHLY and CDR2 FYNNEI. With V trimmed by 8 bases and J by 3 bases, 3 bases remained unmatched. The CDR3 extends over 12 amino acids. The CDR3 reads CASSRGDYGYTF. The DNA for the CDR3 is TGTGCCAGCTCCAGGGGGGACTATGGCTACACCTTC.

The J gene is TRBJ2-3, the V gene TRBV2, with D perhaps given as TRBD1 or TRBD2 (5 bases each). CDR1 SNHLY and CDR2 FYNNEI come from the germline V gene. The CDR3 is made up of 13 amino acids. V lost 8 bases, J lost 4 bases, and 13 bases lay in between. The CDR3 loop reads CASSWGIPDTQYF. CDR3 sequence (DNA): TGTGCCAGCTCTTGGGGGATTCCAGATACGCAGTATTTT.

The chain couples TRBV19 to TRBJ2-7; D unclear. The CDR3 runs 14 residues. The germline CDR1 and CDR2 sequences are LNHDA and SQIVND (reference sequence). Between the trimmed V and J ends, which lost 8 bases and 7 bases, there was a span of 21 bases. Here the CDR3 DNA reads TGTGCCAGTGTACCCGACGCCACCACACGGGAGCAGTACTTC. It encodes CASVPDATTREQYF.

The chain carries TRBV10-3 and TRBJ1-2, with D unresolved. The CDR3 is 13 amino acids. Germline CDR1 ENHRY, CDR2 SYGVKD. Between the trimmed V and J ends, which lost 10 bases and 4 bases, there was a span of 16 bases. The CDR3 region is CATEEGSGYGYTF. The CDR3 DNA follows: TGTGCCACCGAGGAAGGGTCGGGCTATGGCTACACCTTC.

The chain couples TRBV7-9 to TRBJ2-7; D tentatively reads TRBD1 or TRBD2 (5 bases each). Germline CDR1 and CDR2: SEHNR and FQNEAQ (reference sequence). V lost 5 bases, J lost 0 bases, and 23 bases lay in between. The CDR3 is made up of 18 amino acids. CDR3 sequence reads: CASSHRSPGEKSSYEQYF. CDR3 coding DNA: TGTGCCAGCAGCCACAGGTCTCCCGGGGAAAAGAGCTCCTACGAGCAGTACTTC.

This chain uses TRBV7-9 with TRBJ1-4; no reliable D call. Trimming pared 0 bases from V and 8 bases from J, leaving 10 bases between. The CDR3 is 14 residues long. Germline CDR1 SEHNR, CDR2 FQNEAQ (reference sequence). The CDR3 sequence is CASSLALVGEKLFF. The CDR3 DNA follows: TGTGCCAGCAGCTTAGCCCTTGTGGGGGAAAAACTGTTTTTT.

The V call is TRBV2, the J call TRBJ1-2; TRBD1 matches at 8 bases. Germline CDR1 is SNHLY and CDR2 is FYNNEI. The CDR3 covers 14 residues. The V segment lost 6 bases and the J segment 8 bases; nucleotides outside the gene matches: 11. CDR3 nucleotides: TGTGCCAGCAGCTCTCAGGACAGGGTGCGGGGCTACACCTTC. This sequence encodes CASSSQDRVRGYTF.

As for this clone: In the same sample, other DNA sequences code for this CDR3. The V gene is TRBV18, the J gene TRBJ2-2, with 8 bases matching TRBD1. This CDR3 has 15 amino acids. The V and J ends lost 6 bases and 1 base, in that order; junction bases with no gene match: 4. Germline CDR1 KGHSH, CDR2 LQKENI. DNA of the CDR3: TGTGCCAGCTCCCTAGGACAGGGGAACACCGGGGAGCTGTTTTTT. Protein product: CASSLGQGNTGELFF.

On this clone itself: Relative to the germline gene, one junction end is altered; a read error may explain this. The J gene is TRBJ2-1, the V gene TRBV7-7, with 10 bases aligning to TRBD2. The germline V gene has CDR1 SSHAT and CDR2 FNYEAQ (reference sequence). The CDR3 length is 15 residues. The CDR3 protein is CASSPTSGAYNEQFF. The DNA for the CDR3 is TGTGCTAGCAGTCCCACTAGCGGGGCCTACAATGAGCAGTTCTTC.